These 9 T cell receptor beta chains share one sample of origin, sequenced in a study of blood T cell repertoires in COVID-19. Assay: immunoSEQ multiplex PCR; the TCRdb copy retains only in-frame clones and omits some. The sample lists approximately 70,000 clones; about four fifths were seen once. Material: peripheral blood. Receptor source: a woman of 80 years or more with acute or convalescent COVID-19.

V usage is TRBV29-1 and J usage is TRBJ1-1; perhaps TRBD1 as D (6 bases). Germline CDR1 is SQVTM and CDR2 is ANQGSEA. Trimming took off 4 bases at V and 3 bases at J, with 15 bases between the two ends. The CDR3 loop spans 14 amino acids. In nucleotides, the CDR3 is TGCAGCGTTGCTGTACAGGGTCCGGACACTGAAGCTTTCTTT. Residues: CSVAVQGPDTEAFF.

The rearrangement uses TRBV10-3 and TRBJ1-2, with 7 bases lining up with TRBD1. J was trimmed by 3 bases and V by 2 bases; bases with no gene match: 9. Germline loops: CDR1 ENHRY, CDR2 SYGVKD. This CDR3 has 16 residues. Written as DNA, the CDR3 is TGTGCCATCAGTGAGCTTTCCATAACAGGGGACTATGGCTACACCTTC. Amino acids: CAISELSITGDYGYTF.

V gene TRBV6-5 combines with J gene TRBJ1-2, with no clear D. Per the germline V gene, CDR1 is MNHEY and CDR2 is SVGAGI. Trimming pared 6 bases from V and 0 bases from J, leaving 8 bases between. The CDR3 is made up of 13 amino acids. CDR3 sequence reads: CASRQSTNYGYTF. In DNA, the CDR3 is TGTGCCAGCAGGCAGTCAACTAACTATGGCTACACCTTC.

This sequence joins TRBV2 and TRBJ1-2, with no clear D. The CDR3 is 16 amino acids. V dropped 6 bases and J dropped 3 bases, with 20 bases sitting between them. The germline CDR1 and CDR2 sequences are SNHLY and FYNNEI. In DNA form, the CDR3 reads TGTGCCAGCAGCCTCGGCGCGGGGTCGGGTGACTATGGCTACACCTTC. Translation: CASSLGAGSGDYGYTF. The whole variable domain, filled in from reference TRBV2 and TRBJ1-2, reads EPEVTQTPSHQVTQMGQEVILRCVPISNHLYFYWYRQILGQKVEFLVSFYNNEISEKSEIFDDQFSVERPDGSNFTLKIRSTKLEDSAMYFCASSLGAGSGDYGYTFGSGTRLTVV.

This clone was seen a single time. V and J are TRBV19 and TRBJ1-2; 9 nucleotides line up with TRBD1. Germline lookup yields CDR1 LNHDA and CDR2 SQIVND (reference sequence). The CDR3 spans 15 residues. The ends lost 5 bases at V and 4 bases at J; junction bases unmatched: 8. The chain's CDR3 is CASSDGGQGLYGYTF. CDR3 DNA: TGTGCCAGTAGTGATGGGGGACAGGGCCTCTATGGCTACACCTTC.

In this sample, this clone turned up once. This rearrangement joins TRBV3-1 (or the pseudogene TRBV3-2) to TRBJ1-2; perhaps TRBD1 as D (6 bases). V lost 4 bases, J lost 4 bases, and 16 bases lay in between. CDR1 is LGHDT, CDR2 YNNKEL, per germline (reference sequence). CDR3 length: 15 residues. DNA for the CDR3: TGTGCCAGCAGCCGCCTGGGACAAGCCTCCTATGGCTACACCTTC. Translation: CASSRLGQASYGYTF.

This chain connects TRBV23-1 to TRBJ2-7, with D possibly TRBD1 on 6 matching bases. TRBV23-1 is an open reading frame whose function is uncertain. This CDR3 has 14 amino acids. The ends were cut back, 6 bases at V and 1 base at J, with 13 bases in the middle. The CDR3 coding sequence is TGCGCCAGCAGGCGGACAGTGCAGTCCTACGAGCAGTACTTC. This sequence encodes CASRRTVQSYEQYF.

The genes are TRBV6-5 and TRBJ2-2, with D maybe TRBD2 (5 bases). Germline V gene data show CDR1 as MNHEY and CDR2 as SVGAGI. This CDR3 is 15 amino acids long. Trimming cost V 5 bases and J 1 base, with 11 bases left between them. DNA of the CDR3: TGTGCCAGCAGTATGCGCGCGGGGAACACCGGGGAGCTGTTTTTT. Translation: CASSMRAGNTGELFF.

The rearrangement uses TRBV10-1 and TRBJ1-1; 8 bases match TRBD1. The germline V gene encodes CDR1 WNHNN and CDR2 SYGVQD (reference sequence). Trimming cost V 6 bases and J 3 bases; bases outside gene matches: 6. The CDR3 is 14 amino acids. The CDR3 nucleotides are TGCGCCAGCAGAGGACAGGGACGGGACACTGAAGCTTTCTTT. Translation: CASRGQGRDTEAFF.